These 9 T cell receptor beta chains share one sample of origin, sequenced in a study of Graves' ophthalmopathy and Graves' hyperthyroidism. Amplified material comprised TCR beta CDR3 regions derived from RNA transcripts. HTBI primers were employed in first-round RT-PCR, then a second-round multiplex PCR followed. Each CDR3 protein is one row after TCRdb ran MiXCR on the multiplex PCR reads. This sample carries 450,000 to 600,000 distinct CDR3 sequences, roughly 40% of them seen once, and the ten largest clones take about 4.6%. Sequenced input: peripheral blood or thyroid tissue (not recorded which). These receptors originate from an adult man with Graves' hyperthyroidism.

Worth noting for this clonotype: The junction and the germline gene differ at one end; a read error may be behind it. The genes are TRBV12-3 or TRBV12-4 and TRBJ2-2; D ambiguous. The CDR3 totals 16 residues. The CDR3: CASRTLVPGLDNEQFF. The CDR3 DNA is TGTGCCAGCAGGACCCTGGTTCCGGGTCTCGACAATGAGCAGTTTTTT.

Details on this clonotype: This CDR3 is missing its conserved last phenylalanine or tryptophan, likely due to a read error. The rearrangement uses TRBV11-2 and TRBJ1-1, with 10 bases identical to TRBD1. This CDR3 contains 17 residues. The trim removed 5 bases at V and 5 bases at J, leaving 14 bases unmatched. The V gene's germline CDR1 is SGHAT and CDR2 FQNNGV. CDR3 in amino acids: CASSQPLRQGAATEAFL. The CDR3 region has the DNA TGTGCCAGCAGCCAACCACTCCGACAGGGGGCCGCAACTGAAGCTTTCCTT.

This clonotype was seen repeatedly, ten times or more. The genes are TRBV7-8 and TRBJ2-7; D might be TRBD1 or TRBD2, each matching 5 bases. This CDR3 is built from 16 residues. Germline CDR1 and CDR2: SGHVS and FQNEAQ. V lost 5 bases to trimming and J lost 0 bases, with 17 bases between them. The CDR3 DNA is TGTGCCAGCAGCCTAAATTCTAGGGGAGCCTCCTACGAGCAGTACTTC. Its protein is CASSLNSRGASYEQYF. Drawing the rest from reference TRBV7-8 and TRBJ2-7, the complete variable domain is GAGVSQSPRYKVAKRGQDVALRCDPISGHVSLFWYQQALGQGPEFLTYFQNEAQLDKSGLPSDRFFAERPEGSVSTLKIQRTQQEDSAVYLCASSLNSRGASYEQYFGPGTRLTVT.

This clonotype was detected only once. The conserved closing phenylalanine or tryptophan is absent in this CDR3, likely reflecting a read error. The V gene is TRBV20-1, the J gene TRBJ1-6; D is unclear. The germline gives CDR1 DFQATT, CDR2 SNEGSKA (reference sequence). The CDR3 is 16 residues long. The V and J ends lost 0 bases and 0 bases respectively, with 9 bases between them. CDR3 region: CSARDSGSSYNSPLHV. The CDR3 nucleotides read TGCAGTGCTAGAGATTCCGGGAGCTCCTATAATTCACCCCTCCACGTT.

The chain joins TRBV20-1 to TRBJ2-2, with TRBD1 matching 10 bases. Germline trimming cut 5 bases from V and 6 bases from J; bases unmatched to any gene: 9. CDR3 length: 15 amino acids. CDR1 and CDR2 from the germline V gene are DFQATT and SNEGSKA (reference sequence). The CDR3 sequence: CSAGALGTGAGELFF. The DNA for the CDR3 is TGCAGTGCTGGAGCGCTCGGGACAGGGGCCGGGGAGCTGTTTTTT.

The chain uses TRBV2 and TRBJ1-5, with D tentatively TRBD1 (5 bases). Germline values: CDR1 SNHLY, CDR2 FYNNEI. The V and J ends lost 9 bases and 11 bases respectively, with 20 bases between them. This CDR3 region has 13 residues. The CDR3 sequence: CARKRGGQETQHF. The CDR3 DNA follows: TGTGCCAGGAAGAGGGGAGGCCAAGAGACCCAGCATTTT.

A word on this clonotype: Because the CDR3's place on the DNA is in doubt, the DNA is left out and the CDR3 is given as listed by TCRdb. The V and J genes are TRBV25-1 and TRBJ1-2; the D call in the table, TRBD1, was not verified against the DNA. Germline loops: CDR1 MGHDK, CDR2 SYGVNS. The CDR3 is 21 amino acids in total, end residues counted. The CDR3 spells CASSEPYSDEQFFGGDYGYTF.

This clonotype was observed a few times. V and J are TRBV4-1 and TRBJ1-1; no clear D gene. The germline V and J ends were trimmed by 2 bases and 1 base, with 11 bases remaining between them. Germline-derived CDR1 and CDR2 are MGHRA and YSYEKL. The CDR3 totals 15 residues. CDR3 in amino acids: CASSQWAMGNTEAFF. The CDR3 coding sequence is TGCGCCAGCAGCCAATGGGCCATGGGGAACACTGAAGCTTTCTTT.

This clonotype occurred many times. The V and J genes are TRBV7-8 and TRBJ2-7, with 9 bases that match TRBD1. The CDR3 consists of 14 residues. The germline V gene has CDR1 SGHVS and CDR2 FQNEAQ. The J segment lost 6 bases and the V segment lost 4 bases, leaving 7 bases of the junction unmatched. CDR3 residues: CASSWGQGPGEQYF. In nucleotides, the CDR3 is TGTGCCAGCAGCTGGGGACAGGGCCCGGGCGAGCAGTACTTC.